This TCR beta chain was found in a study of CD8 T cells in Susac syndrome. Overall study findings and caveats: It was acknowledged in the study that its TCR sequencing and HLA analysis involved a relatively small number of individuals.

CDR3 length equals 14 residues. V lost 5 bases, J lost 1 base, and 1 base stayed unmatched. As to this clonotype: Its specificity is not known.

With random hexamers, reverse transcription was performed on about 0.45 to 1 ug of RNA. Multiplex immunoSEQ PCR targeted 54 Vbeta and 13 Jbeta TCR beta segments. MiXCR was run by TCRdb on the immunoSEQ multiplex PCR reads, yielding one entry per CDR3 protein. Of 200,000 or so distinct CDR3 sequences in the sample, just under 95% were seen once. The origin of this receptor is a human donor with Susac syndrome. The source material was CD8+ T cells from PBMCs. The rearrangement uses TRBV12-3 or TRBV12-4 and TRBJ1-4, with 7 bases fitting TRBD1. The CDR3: CASSRTGTNEKLFF. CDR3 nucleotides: TGTGCCAGCAGTAGGACAGGAACTAATGAAAAACTGTTTTTT.